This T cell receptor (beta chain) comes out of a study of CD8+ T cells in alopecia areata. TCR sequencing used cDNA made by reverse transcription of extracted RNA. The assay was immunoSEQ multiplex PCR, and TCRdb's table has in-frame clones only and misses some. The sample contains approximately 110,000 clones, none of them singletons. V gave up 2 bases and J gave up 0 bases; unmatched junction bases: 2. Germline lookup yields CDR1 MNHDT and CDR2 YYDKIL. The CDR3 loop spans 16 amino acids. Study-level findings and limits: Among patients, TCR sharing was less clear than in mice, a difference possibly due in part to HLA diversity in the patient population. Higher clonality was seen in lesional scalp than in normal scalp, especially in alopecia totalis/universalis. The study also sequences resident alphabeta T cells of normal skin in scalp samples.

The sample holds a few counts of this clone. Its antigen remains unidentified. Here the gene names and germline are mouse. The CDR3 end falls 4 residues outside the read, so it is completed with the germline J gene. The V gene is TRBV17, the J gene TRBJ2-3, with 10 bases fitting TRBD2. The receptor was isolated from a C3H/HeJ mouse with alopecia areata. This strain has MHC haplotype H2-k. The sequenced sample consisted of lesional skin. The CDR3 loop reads CASSRLGGPSAETLYF. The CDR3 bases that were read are TGTGCTAGCAGTAGACTGGGGGGGCCTAGTGCAGAA. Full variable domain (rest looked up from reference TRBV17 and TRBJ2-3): DTTVKQNPRYKLARVGKPVNLICSQTMNHDTMYWYQKKPNQAPKLLLFYYDKILNREADTFEKFQSSRPNNSFCSLYIGSAGLEYSAMYLCASSRLGGPSAETLYFGSGTRLTVL.